This TCR beta chain was found in a study of beta chain features in type 1 diabetes. Findings and limits, study-wide: Among all four CD4+ subsets, Type 1 diabetes patients had TCRB CDR3s that were moderately but significantly shorter.

Germline V gives CDR1 MDHEN, CDR2 SYDVKM. This CDR3 contains 13 residues. Trimming left V 7 bases short and J 2 bases short, with 10 bases between. Purity of each sorted population was above 95%. Comments on this clone: Antigen specificity is unknown.

Every bit of the isolated RNA underwent reverse transcription, so sequencing read expressed TCRB transcripts. Profiling relied on immunoSEQ multiplex PCR, and the TCRdb table lists in-frame clones only, not all of them. The sample records roughly 170,000 clones, about 13% being singletons. The sequencing sample was made of central memory CD4+ T cells from blood. The clonotype comes from a woman between 18 and 29 years old in good health. The chain combines TRBV28 with TRBJ2-3; D possibly corresponds to TRBD2 (6 bases). The CDR3 region is CASKAGSTDTQYF. In DNA form, the CDR3 reads TGTGCCAGCAAGGCGGGATCCACAGATACGCAGTATTTT.